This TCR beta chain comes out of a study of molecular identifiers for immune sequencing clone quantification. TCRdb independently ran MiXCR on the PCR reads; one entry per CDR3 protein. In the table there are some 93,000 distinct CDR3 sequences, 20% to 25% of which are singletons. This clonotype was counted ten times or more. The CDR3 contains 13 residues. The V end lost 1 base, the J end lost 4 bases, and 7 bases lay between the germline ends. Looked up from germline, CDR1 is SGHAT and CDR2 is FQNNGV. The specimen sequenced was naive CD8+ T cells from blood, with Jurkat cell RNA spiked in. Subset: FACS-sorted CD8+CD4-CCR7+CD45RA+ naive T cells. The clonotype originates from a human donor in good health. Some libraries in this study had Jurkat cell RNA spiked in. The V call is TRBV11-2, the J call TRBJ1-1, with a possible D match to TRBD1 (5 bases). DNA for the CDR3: TGTGCCAGCAGCTTAGGTAGGGGCACTGAAGCTTTCTTT. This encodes CASSLGRGTEAFF.